The T cell receptor (beta chain) described here comes from a study of T cells in narcolepsy. Trimming took 2 bases from V and 4 from J, leaving 8 bases between them. Germline CDR1 and CDR2: KGHSH and LQKENI. The CDR3 consists of 13 residues. Clones were sequenced by immunoSEQ multiplex PCR, and TCRdb holds only the in-frame ones, with some missing. The sample includes some 30,000 clones, 75% to 85% of them seen just once. The study's findings and limits: Blood of same and different patients, but not healthy controls, reportedly held recurring autoreactive clonotypes. In some patient and control memory CD4+ samples, autoreactive clones were absent.

Note on this clone: As yet, its antigen is unknown. Other nucleotide sequences in the sample specify the same CDR3.

Sequences were obtained from CD45RA- memory CD4+ T cells from PBMCs. The chain uses TRBV18 and TRBJ1-2; no definite D call. The sequence came from a human donor with narcolepsy. The CDR3 nucleotides are TGTGCCAGCTCACCAGGCACAGCCTATGGCTACACCTTC. This translates into CASSPGTAYGYTF. Full variable domain (remainder filled in from reference TRBV18 and TRBJ1-2): NAGVMQNPRHLVRRRGQEARLRCSPMKGHSHVYWYRQLPEEGLKFMVYLQKENIIDESGMPKERFSAEFPKEGPSILRIQQVVRGDSAAYFCASSPGTAYGYTFGSGTRLTVV.